This T cell receptor beta chain was identified in a study of blood T cell repertoires in COVID-19. Study details: Samples of COVID-19 (acute and convalescent) were obtained from the United States, Italy and Spain. In each case, the material was cDNA or gDNA derived from T cells, B-cell-depleted T cells, or PBMCs.

A few counts support this clone. Data came from immunoSEQ multiplex PCR; TCRdb stores just in-frame clones and leaves some out. The sample comprises about 300,000 clones, more than 75% of which are singletons, and 1% to 1.5% rests with the top ten. Trimming stripped 5 bases from V and 11 bases from J, with 12 bases between. This CDR3 comprises 11 residues. Germline V lookup: CDR1 ENHRY, CDR2 SYGVKD. The V and J genes are TRBV10-3 and TRBJ1-1; D possibly corresponds to TRBD1 (6 bases). The TCR sequence derives from a man in his 70s with acute or convalescent COVID-19. Sequencing was performed on peripheral blood. The CDR3 DNA is TGTGCCATCAGTAGTCAGGGGTTGGCTTTCTTT. As protein: CAISSQGLAFF.